One sample yielded the 10 T cell receptor beta chains listed below, sequenced in a study of response to subunit inactivated influenza vaccine. TCRdb fed the RT-PCR reads into MiXCR, producing one record per CDR3 protein. The sample has over 650,000 distinct CDR3 sequences; less than 20% are singletons. Sequences were derived from PBMCs from blood, sampled 4 to 6 days after vaccination. The receptor set was obtained from a man in his fifties who received an inactivated influenza vaccine.

The sample holds a few counts of this clonotype. The rearrangement uses TRBV20-1 and TRBJ2-1; TRBD2 aligns across 14 bases. Germline values: CDR1 DFQATT, CDR2 SNEGSKA (reference sequence). The junction had 5 bases not matched to a gene; V was cut back by 6 bases and J by 4 bases. This CDR3 comprises 15 residues. The CDR3 DNA follows: TGCAGTGCCGTGACTAGCGGGAGGGCGTACAATGAGCAGTTCTTC. Its translation: CSAVTSGRAYNEQFF.

This clonotype was seen only a few times. The chain combines TRBV18 with TRBJ2-7; 7 bases line up with TRBD1. This CDR3 contains 14 residues. The V gene's germline CDR1 is KGHSH and CDR2 LQKENI. Losses at the gene ends were 1 base for V and 5 bases for J; bases not matched to a gene: 5. The CDR3 sequence: CASSPLLTGNEQYF. CDR3 bases: TGTGCCAGCTCACCACTCCTGACAGGGAACGAGCAGTACTTC.

This clonotype turned up a few times. The chain has TRBV6-1 and TRBJ2-1, with 11 bases lining up with TRBD2. Germline assignment: CDR1 MNHNS and CDR2 SASEGT. The trim removed 6 bases at V and 5 bases at J, leaving 6 bases unmatched. CDR3 length: 15 residues. The CDR3 reads CASSGTSGGNNEQFF. Written as DNA, the CDR3 is TGTGCCAGCAGCGGGACTAGCGGAGGGAACAATGAGCAGTTCTTC.

This chain uses TRBV6-1 with TRBJ2-2, with D possibly being TRBD1 (5 bases). Trimming left V 2 bases short and J 7 bases short, with 17 bases between. Per the germline V gene, CDR1 is MNHNS and CDR2 is SASEGT. This CDR3 comprises 16 residues. The CDR3: CASSELMQGAGGELFF. The CDR3, as DNA: TGTGCCAGCAGTGAACTTATGCAGGGTGCCGGCGGGGAGCTGTTTTTT.

The chain has TRBV15 and TRBJ2-1; 9 bases line up with TRBD1. CDR1 is LNHNV, CDR2 YYDKDF, per germline (reference sequence). V lost 2 bases and J lost 6; bases outside the gene matches: 5. This CDR3 is 15 amino acids long. The CDR3 loop reads CATSRPGTGSNEQFF. The DNA for the CDR3 is TGTGCCACCAGCAGACCCGGGACAGGGTCCAATGAGCAGTTCTTC.

The chain uses TRBV3-1 and TRBJ2-7; no firm D call. The CDR3 length is 14 residues. Trimming left V 2 bases short and J 3 bases short, with 11 bases between. From germline, CDR1 is LGHDT and CDR2 YNNKEL (reference sequence). CDR3 protein: CASSQSRLGYEQYF. DNA of the CDR3: TGTGCCAGCAGCCAATCCCGCTTAGGCTACGAGCAGTACTTC.

This clonotype was detected only a few times. The chain is built from TRBV20-1 and TRBJ2-7; D is uncertain. From germline, CDR1 is DFQATT and CDR2 SNEGSKA (reference sequence). V was trimmed by 3 bases and J by 2 bases, leaving 14 bases between them. The CDR3 is made up of 14 amino acids. This chain's CDR3 is CSASGLGSTYEQYF. The CDR3 DNA follows: TGCAGTGCTAGCGGTCTGGGATCCACCTACGAGCAGTACTTC.

The gene calls are TRBV11-2 and TRBJ2-1; D possibly corresponds to TRBD2 (6 bases). The CDR3 has 17 residues. V was cut by 5 bases and J by 8 bases, with 25 bases left in between. Germline V CDR1 and CDR2: SGHAT, FQNNGV. The CDR3 coding sequence is TGTGCCAGCAGCCCCACCTTACAACATGGGAGGTCCGATGAGCAGTTCTTC. Amino acid sequence: CASSPTLQHGRSDEQFF.

As DNA, the CDR3 is TGTGCCAGCAGTTTAGGGGCTGTGCAGTTCTTC. Its protein product is CASSLGAVQFF. The V and J genes are TRBV12-3 or TRBV12-4 and TRBJ2-1; D gene unclear. This CDR3 comprises 11 residues. V was trimmed by 1 base and J by 12 bases, leaving 7 bases between them.

This sequence joins TRBV12-3 or TRBV12-4 and TRBJ2-5, with TRBD1 matching over 10 bases. With V trimmed by 5 bases and J by 5 bases, 8 bases remained unmatched. The CDR3 sequence is 15 residues long. CDR3 residues: CASSIGTGVRETQYF. CDR3 in DNA: TGTGCCAGCAGTATCGGGACAGGGGTGCGGGAGACCCAGTACTTC.